The clone carrying this T cell receptor (beta chain) was seen many times. This sample was taken from a study of identical twins. The CDR3 spans 14 residues. Per the germline V gene, CDR1 is SQVTM and CDR2 is ANQGSEA. V gave up 4 bases and J gave up 9 bases; unmatched junction bases: 12. TCRdb redid the calling of the 5' RACE reads with MiXCR, one entry per CDR3 protein. The repertoire consists of about 700,000 distinct CDR3 sequences, with 8.6% occurring once and the leading ten covering around 0.98%. These data were also filed under a second study, of yellow fever vaccine responses in identical twins.

The receptor was isolated from a woman younger than 30 in good health. This sequence joins TRBV29-1 and TRBJ2-1; 7 nucleotides line up with TRBD2. The sequencing input was PBMCs. DNA of the CDR3: TGCAGCGTTGCTACCCAACTGGGGGGGAGTGAGCAGTTCTTC. Translating gives CSVATQLGGSEQFF.